One T cell receptor beta chain is described in this entry. Sequencing used immunoSEQ multiplex PCR; TCRdb keeps in-frame clones, though not all of them. The repertoire has approximately 45,000 clones, 82% of them found once; the top ten carry 2% to 2.5%. The CDR3 loop spans 14 amino acids. In germline, CDR1 is MDHEN, CDR2 SYDVKM. V shed 3 bases, J shed 6 bases, and the junction held 4 bases outside the gene matches. These data originate in a study of OX40 agonist ivuxolimab in advanced cancers. Study at large: Given to patients was ivuxolimab, an agonistic anti-OX40 (CD134) antibody. Intravenous ivuxolimab at 0.01 to 10 mg/kg was given to patients every 2 weeks. Among those enrolled, mean age was approximately 60 years (range 23 to 79) and 75% to 90% were male.

The sample was CD4+ or CD8+ T cells sorted from blood, taken in a trial of the OX40 agonist ivuxolimab. The chain is built from TRBV28 and TRBJ1-5; 8 bases align to TRBD1. This TCR was recovered from an adult with an advanced solid tumor such as melanoma, head and neck, liver or kidney cancer. The CDR3 DNA sequence: TGTGCCAGCAGTTTGAACAGGGGGATTCAGCCCCAGCATTTT. Translation gives CASSLNRGIQPQHF.